The following is a TCR beta chain sequence with its context. The sample comes from a study of blood T cell repertoires in COVID-19. In the study overall: Both acute and convalescent COVID-19 samples were obtained from the United States, Italy and Spain. The analysed material was cDNA or gDNA that came from T cells, B-cell-depleted T cells, or PBMCs.

In the source study's methods: For nucleated cells, counts were estimated from reference gene primer amplification. Clones were sequenced by immunoSEQ multiplex PCR, and TCRdb holds only the in-frame ones, with some missing. The DNA gave D and trimming, while V, J and clone size come from that table. This table has about 110,000 clones, roughly 84% appearing once. CDR3 length equals 19 residues. J was trimmed by 5 bases and V by 4 bases; bases with no gene match: 17. In germline, CDR1 is LGHNA, CDR2 YNFKEQ. The sequenced sample consisted of peripheral blood. This chain joins TRBV4-2 and TRBJ2-5, with 12 bases matching TRBD2. This receptor was taken from a woman in her forties or fifties with acute or convalescent COVID-19. CDR3 sequence: CASSPYLRTSGAGGETQYF. The CDR3 DNA sequence: TGTGCCAGCAGCCCCTATCTCAGGACTAGCGGGGCAGGGGGGGAGACCCAGTACTTC.